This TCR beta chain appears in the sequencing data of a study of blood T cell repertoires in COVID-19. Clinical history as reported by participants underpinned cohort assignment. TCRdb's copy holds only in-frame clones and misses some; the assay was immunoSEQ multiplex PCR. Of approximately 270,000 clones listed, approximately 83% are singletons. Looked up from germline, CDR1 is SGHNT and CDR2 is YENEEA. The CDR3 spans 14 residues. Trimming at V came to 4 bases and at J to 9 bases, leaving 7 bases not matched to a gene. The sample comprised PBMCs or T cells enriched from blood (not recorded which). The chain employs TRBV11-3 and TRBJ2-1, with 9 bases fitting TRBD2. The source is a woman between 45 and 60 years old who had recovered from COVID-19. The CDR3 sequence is CASSSLAGVGEQFF. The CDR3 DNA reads TGTGCCAGCAGCTCCTTAGCGGGAGTCGGTGAGCAGTTCTTC.